This TCR beta chain was sequenced in a study of technical replicates of blood from a handful of donors. This clone was detected only once. TCRdb's copy holds only in-frame clones and misses some; the assay was immunoSEQ multiplex PCR. Seen here are about 91,000 clones, 92% observed once, and the top ten hold under 0.3%. CDR1 is PRHDT and CDR2 is FYEKMQ in the germline V gene (reference sequence). This CDR3 is 14 amino acids long. Trimming stripped 2 bases from V and 2 bases from J, with 9 bases between. The V call is TRBV13, the J call TRBJ1-2, with D tentatively TRBD1 (6 bases). The origin of this receptor is a human donor in good health. The sequenced material came from T cells isolated from PBMCs. CDR3 bases: TGTGCCAGCAGCTTAAGGACAGAAAACTATGGCTACACCTTC. Its translation is CASSLRTENYGYTF.